This passage covers 31 T cell receptor beta chains from one sample sequenced in a study of T cell responses to AZD1222 COVID-19 vaccine. Assay: immunoSEQ multiplex PCR; the TCRdb copy retains only in-frame clones and omits some. The table records 100,000 to 130,000 clones, about 86% of them present only once. The sample here was peripheral blood, taken on day 0 of AZD1222 vaccination. Every receptor here comes from an adult in good health.

The rearrangement joins TRBV6-5 to TRBJ1-1; D is unresolved. The CDR3 consists of 13 residues. V was shortened by 8 bases and J by 5 bases, with 15 bases between the two germline ends. Germline lookup yields CDR1 MNHEY and CDR2 SVGAGI. The CDR3 region is CASGYAGRTEAFF. The CDR3 bases are TGTGCCAGCGGATACGCCGGCAGGACTGAAGCTTTCTTT.

This chain connects TRBV19 to TRBJ1-1; D not resolved. Germline CDR1 reads LNHDA; CDR2 reads SQIVND (reference sequence). V lost 7 bases, J lost 6 bases, and 12 bases lay in between. The CDR3 spans 12 residues. CDR3 residues: CASTSWTPEAFF. The CDR3 DNA reads TGTGCCAGTACCTCATGGACCCCTGAAGCTTTCTTT. Full variable domain (outside the CDR3, taken from reference TRBV19 and TRBJ1-1): DGGITQSPKYLFRKEGQNVTLSCEQNLNHDAMYWYRQDPGQGLRLIYYSQIVNDFQKGDIAEGYSVSREKKESFPLTVTSAQKNPTAFYLCASTSWTPEAFFGQGTRLTVV.

The chain uses TRBV20-1 and TRBJ1-1; D not certain. CDR1 is DFQATT and CDR2 is SNEGSKA in the germline V gene (reference sequence). The CDR3 runs to 14 residues. V lost 3 bases and J lost 4, with 15 bases in between. DNA for the CDR3: TGCAGTGCTAGTGGGGTCGGGATTAGCACTGAAGCTTTCTTT. This sequence encodes CSASGVGISTEAFF.

Worth noting for this clone: This same CDR3 is encoded by further DNA sequences in the sample. This rearrangement joins TRBV28 to TRBJ1-2, with 9 bases identical to TRBD1. This CDR3 has 14 residues. Losses at the gene ends were 5 bases for V and 8 bases for J; bases not matched to a gene: 9. Per the germline V gene, CDR1 is MDHEN and CDR2 is SYDVKM. The CDR3 DNA reads as TGTGCCAGCAGTCCCCCCGGGACAGGGAAAGGCTACACCTTC. The encoded protein is CASSPPGTGKGYTF.

The V and J genes are TRBV30 and TRBJ1-2; D is ambiguous. Germline CDR1 GTSNPN, CDR2 SVGIG (reference sequence). Trimming left V 5 bases short and J 3 bases short, with 13 bases between. CDR3 length: 13 residues. CDR3 residues: CAWVTPGYYGYTF. The CDR3 DNA reads as TGTGCCTGGGTGACTCCGGGTTACTATGGCTACACCTTC.

J is TRBJ1-5 and V is TRBV7-2, with a weak D call TRBD1 (5 bases). Germline V gene sequence: CDR1 SGHTA, CDR2 FQGNSA. V was pared by 3 bases and J by 7 bases, with 16 bases between. The CDR3 length is 15 residues. The CDR3 reads CASSFSLGEGQPQHF. Here the CDR3 DNA reads TGTGCCAGCAGCTTCTCGCTGGGCGAGGGGCAGCCCCAGCATTTT.

V usage is TRBV30 and J usage is TRBJ2-3, with 7 bases that match TRBD2. CDR1 GTSNPN and CDR2 SVGIG come from the germline V gene (reference sequence). V lost 0 bases and J lost 2; bases outside the gene matches: 26. This CDR3 contains 22 residues. The CDR3 bases are TGTGCCTGGAGTGTCCAACTAGCGCCCCTAGAAGTGTTGGGGTCGTCCACAGATACGCAGTATTTT. It codes for CAWSVQLAPLEVLGSSTDTQYF.

This chain uses TRBV3-1 (or the pseudogene TRBV3-2) with TRBJ1-2; D is unclear. The V gene's germline CDR1 is LGHDT and CDR2 YNNKEL (reference sequence). This CDR3 is 14 amino acids long. V shed 3 bases and J shed 8 bases, with 16 bases lying between them. The CDR3 DNA is TGTGCCAGCAGCCACCTGGACCGGCGTGGCGGCTACACCTTC. This translates into CASSHLDRRGGYTF.

The gene calls are TRBV7-9 and TRBJ1-2, with D possibly TRBD1 on 5 matching bases. Germline V gene sequence: CDR1 SEHNR, CDR2 FQNEAQ (reference sequence). V was pared by 0 bases and J by 6 bases, with 11 bases between. The CDR3 has 14 amino acids. CDR3 sequence (DNA): TGTGCCAGCAGCTTAGCGGTTTCGGGGGATGGCTACACCTTC. It yields the protein CASSLAVSGDGYTF.

This chain uses TRBV5-1 with TRBJ2-7; 10 bases are a match to TRBD1. The CDR3 is 14 amino acids. Trimming cost V 4 bases and J 5 bases; bases outside gene matches: 6. Germline V CDR1 and CDR2: SGHRS, YFSETQ. CDR3: CASSQGQGFDEQYF. DNA of the CDR3: TGCGCCAGCAGCCAGGGACAGGGGTTTGACGAGCAGTACTTC.

The J gene is TRBJ1-2, the V gene TRBV11-2, with D tentatively TRBD1 (5 bases). The CDR3 runs to 12 residues. Trimming shortened V by 1 base and J by 5 bases, and 5 bases separated the two germline ends. Germline values: CDR1 SGHAT, CDR2 FQNNGV. Written as DNA, the CDR3 is TGTGCCAGCAGCTTAGGGGGGTATGGCTACACCTTC. Translated, it gives CASSLGGYGYTF. The full variable domain, in which reference TRBV11-2 and TRBJ1-2 provide the parts outside the CDR3, is EAGVAQSPRYKIIEKRQSVAFWCNPISGHATLYWYQQILGQGPKLLIQFQNNGVVDDSQLPKDRFSAERLKGVDSTLKIQPAKLEDSAVYLCASSLGGYGYTFGSGTRLTVV.

J is TRBJ2-6 and V is TRBV4-2, with 8 bases identical to TRBD1. Germline-derived CDR1 and CDR2 are LGHNA and YNFKEQ. Trimming took 0 bases from V and 0 from J; bases not matched to a gene: 7. The CDR3 is made up of 19 amino acids. CDR3 region: CASSQDWAGGDSGANVLTF. DNA of the CDR3: TGTGCCAGCAGCCAAGATTGGGCAGGGGGCGACTCTGGGGCCAACGTCCTGACTTTC.

The V and J genes are TRBV7-9 and TRBJ2-1; 7 bases line up with TRBD1. The V and J ends lost 5 bases and 5 bases, in that order; junction bases with no gene match: 9. Looked up from germline, CDR1 is SEHNR and CDR2 is FQNEAQ (reference sequence). The CDR3 covers 15 residues. In DNA form, the CDR3 reads TGTGCCAGCAGCGGTCAAGGACAGGAAAACAATGAGCAGTTCTTC. Translated, it gives CASSGQGQENNEQFF.

The J gene is TRBJ1-1, the V gene TRBV4-1; D not certain. Germline CDR1 reads MGHRA; CDR2 reads YSYEKL. CDR3 size: 16 residues. Trimming pared 0 bases from V and 0 bases from J, leaving 11 bases between. CDR3 in DNA: TGCGCCAGCAGCCAAGAAGACTACAGCCTGAACACTGAAGCTTTCTTT. It specifies CASSQEDYSLNTEAFF.

V and J are TRBV7-3 and TRBJ2-3, with TRBD2 identical over 16 bases. Germline V CDR1 and CDR2: SGHTA, FQGTGA. The V segment lost 2 bases and the J segment 4 bases; nucleotides outside the gene matches: 0. The CDR3 has 16 residues. The CDR3 here is CASSLGTSGGADTQYF. CDR3 DNA sequence: TGTGCCAGCAGCTTAGGGACTAGCGGGGGGGCAGATACGCAGTATTTT.

The CDR3 DNA sequence: TGTGCCAGCAGCTCATCAGGGACAGGGGCATCCGAGCAGTACTTC. Amino acid sequence: CASSSSGTGASEQYF. The genes are TRBV7-6 and TRBJ2-7, with 10 bases lining up with TRBD1. The CDR3 is 15 amino acids. CDR1 is SGHVS, CDR2 FNYEAQ, per germline. The V segment lost 4 bases and the J segment 6 bases; nucleotides outside the gene matches: 9. The variable domain in full, with the rest retrieved from reference TRBV7-6 and TRBJ2-7, is GAGVSQSPRYKVTKRGQDVALRCDPISGHVSLYWYRQALGQGPEFLTYFNYEAQQDKSGLPNDRFSAERPEGSISTLTIQRTEQRDSAMYRCASSSSGTGASEQYFGPGTRLTVT.

The J gene is TRBJ2-7, the V gene TRBV5-1; 10 nucleotides align to TRBD2. There are 17 residues in the CDR3. Germline V gene lookup returns CDR1 SGHRS and CDR2 YFSETQ. The trim removed 0 bases at V and 5 bases at J, leaving 11 bases unmatched. The chain's CDR3 is CASSLASGGRGIHEQYF. CDR3 sequence (DNA): TGCGCCAGCAGCTTGGCTAGCGGGGGCCGAGGGATCCACGAGCAGTACTTC.

This clone was seen repeatedly, ten times or more. V usage is TRBV7-9 and J usage is TRBJ1-1; 8 bases align to TRBD1. V lost 5 bases, J lost 8 bases, and 13 bases stayed unmatched. The CDR3 is 15 residues long. Germline values: CDR1 SEHNR, CDR2 FQNEAQ (reference sequence). This CDR3 is CASSPDRVYAEEAFF. In DNA, the CDR3 is TGTGCCAGCAGCCCGGACAGGGTTTACGCCGAGGAAGCTTTCTTT.

The genes are TRBV11-2 and TRBJ2-6, with no clear D. The germline CDR1 and CDR2 sequences are SGHAT and FQNNGV. With 0 bases removed from V and 0 bases from J, the gap between germline ends came to 6 bases. The CDR3 has 16 residues. CDR3 coding DNA: TGTGCCAGCAGCTTAGATTTACTCTCTGGGGCCAACGTCCTGACTTTC. Translated, it gives CASSLDLLSGANVLTF.

This clone showed up just a few times. The same CDR3 also results from other DNA sequences found in this sample. The chain uses TRBV3-1 (or the pseudogene TRBV3-2) and TRBJ1-2; a possible D gene is TRBD1 (5 bases). The V gene's germline CDR1 is LGHDT and CDR2 YNNKEL (reference sequence). V was clipped by 1 base and J by 5 bases, with 11 bases between them. The CDR3 has 14 residues. The CDR3 DNA is TGTGCCAGCAGCCAAGGTCGGGGCTCGTATGGCTACACCTTC. Encoded protein: CASSQGRGSYGYTF.

This clone appeared a few times. This chain uses TRBV12-3 or TRBV12-4 with TRBJ1-1; D not resolved. This CDR3 is built from 11 residues. The V end was cut by 2 bases, the J end by 5 bases, with 3 bases between. DNA for the CDR3: TGTGCCAGCAGTTTAAAAACTGAAGCTTTCTTT. It codes for CASSLKTEAFF.

The J gene is TRBJ1-5, the V gene TRBV19; maybe TRBD1 (5 bases). The length of the CDR3 is 16 residues. Germline CDR1 and CDR2: LNHDA and SQIVND (reference sequence). The V end lost 5 bases, the J end lost 4 bases, and 18 bases lay between the germline ends. CDR3: CASSSDGGVGNQPQHF. Written as DNA, the CDR3 is TGTGCCAGTAGTTCCGACGGGGGGGTCGGAAATCAGCCCCAGCATTTT.

This chain links TRBV14 with TRBJ2-5; tentatively, D is TRBD2 (6 bases). Germline CDR1 is SGHDN and CDR2 is FVKESK. V lost 1 base and J 9 bases, leaving 6 bases between the germline ends. CDR3 length equals 11 residues. The chain's CDR3 is CASSQGDSQYF. As DNA, the CDR3 is TGTGCCAGCAGCCAAGGGGACTCCCAGTACTTC.

J is TRBJ2-2 and V is TRBV7-9; D is ambiguous. Trimming stripped 5 bases from V and 4 bases from J, with 5 bases between. In germline, CDR1 is SEHNR, CDR2 FQNEAQ (reference sequence). There are 12 residues in the CDR3. CDR3 residues: CASSLGTGELFF. The CDR3 nucleotides are TGTGCCAGCAGCCTAGGCACCGGGGAGCTGTTTTTT.

The chain recombines TRBV19 with TRBJ2-5; 10 positions match TRBD2. V lost 6 bases to trimming and J lost 3 bases; unmatched junction nucleotides: 13. Germline V gene data show CDR1 as LNHDA and CDR2 as SQIVND (reference sequence). CDR3 length: 17 residues. CDR3 in amino acids: CASSERGGLTNKETQYF. The CDR3 DNA reads as TGTGCCAGTAGCGAGCGGGGGGGCCTTACGAACAAAGAGACCCAGTACTTC.

The gene calls are TRBV6-1 and TRBJ1-1; D might be TRBD1 (6 bases). Trimming took off 11 bases at V and 5 bases at J, with 12 bases between the two ends. The CDR3 covers 11 residues. CDR1 is MNHNS, CDR2 SASEGT, per germline. CDR3 sequence: CASHRVTEAFF. CDR3 nucleotide sequence: TGTGCCTCTCACAGGGTTACTGAAGCTTTCTTT.

This clone showed up just once. The chain has TRBV14 and TRBJ1-3; TRBD1 is a possible D gene (6 bases). This CDR3 is built from 16 residues. Per germline, CDR1 SGHDN and CDR2 FVKESK. Trimming removed 3 bases from V and 0 bases from J, with 12 bases in between. The CDR3 bases are TGTGCCAGCAGCCAGAACAGGGTCGCCTCTGGAAACACCATATATTTT. It yields the protein CASSQNRVASGNTIYF.

The chain has TRBV9 and TRBJ1-6; D unclear. The germline V and J ends were trimmed by 0 bases and 3 bases, with 16 bases remaining between them. CDR3 size: 18 residues. Germline values: CDR1 SGDLS, CDR2 YYNGEE. This chain's CDR3 is CASSVEPLGNSYNSPLHF. The CDR3 DNA reads TGTGCCAGCAGCGTAGAGCCTTTGGGTAATAGCTATAATTCACCCCTCCACTTT.

The rearrangement uses TRBV5-6 and TRBJ1-6, with 9 bases aligning to TRBD1. The CDR3 totals 15 residues. V lost 5 bases to trimming and J lost 9 bases; unmatched junction nucleotides: 9. Germline CDR1 SGHDT, CDR2 YYEEEE. DNA of the CDR3: TGTGCCAGCAGTCCCGGGACAGGGAGGGGTTCACCCCTCCACTTT. Translating gives CASSPGTGRGSPLHF. Looking up the rest from reference TRBV5-6 and TRBJ1-6 gives the full variable domain: DAGVTQSPTHLIKTRGQQVTLRCSPKSGHDTVSWYQQALGQGPQFIFQYYEEEERQRGNFPDRFSGHQFPNYSSELNVNALLLGDSALYLCASSPGTGRGSPLHFGNGTRLTVT.

V gene TRBV7-8 combines with J gene TRBJ1-6, with a weak D call TRBD1 (5 bases). V lost 4 bases, J lost 6 bases, and 13 bases lay in between. Looked up from germline, CDR1 is SGHVS and CDR2 is FQNEAQ. The CDR3 runs to 15 residues. CDR3 sequence reads: CASSYPGRTNSPLHF. The CDR3 coding sequence is TGTGCCAGCAGCTACCCGGGACGGACTAATTCACCCCTCCACTTT.

This chain joins TRBV29-1 and TRBJ1-2; TRBD1 matches 8 bases. This CDR3 spans 12 amino acids. In germline, CDR1 is SQVTM, CDR2 ANQGSEA. The ends lost 7 bases at V and 5 bases at J; junction bases unmatched: 6. The CDR3 is CSAGTGEYGYTF. CDR3 nucleotides: TGCAGCGCCGGGACAGGTGAGTATGGCTACACCTTC.